The rows below give T cell receptor beta chains drawn from one sample of a study of T cells in Graves' hyperthyroidism and ophthalmopathy. TCRdb reprocessed the multiplex PCR reads via MiXCR and lists one record per CDR3 protein. The repertoire holds 600,000 or so distinct CDR3 sequences, with around 15% as singletons. The sequenced sample consisted of blood. These TCRs come from a woman aged 30 to 39 with Graves' hyperthyroidism. Both conserved end residues are part of each CDR3. Fields, in order: V gene, J gene, CDR3 protein.

>TRBV9|TRBJ2-1
CASSVVVDLSHNEQFF
>TRBV6-1|TRBJ2-5
CASSERFRQGVGETQYF
>TRBV27|TRBJ2-7
CATSLTASGSIYEQYF
>TRBV29-1|TRBJ2-3
CSTTSGSADTQYF
>TRBV12-3/TRBV12-4|TRBJ2-7
CASSLAVKSYEQYF
>TRBV30|TRBJ1-1
CAWTADRGGAEAFF
>TRBV30|TRBJ2-3
CAWTRDRGGSDTQYF
>TRBV7-9|TRBJ2-5
CASSPHEGETQYF
>TRBV6-5|TRBJ2-2
CASSYFDTNTGELFF
>TRBV4-3|TRBJ2-3
CASSPQLSADTQYF
>TRBV12-3/TRBV12-4|TRBJ1-2
CASSFFPPSTYGYTF
>TRBV2|TRBJ1-1
CASSSEQGTNTEAFF
>TRBV5-1|TRBJ2-3
CASSLGRYSTDTQYF
>TRBV20-1|TRBJ2-3
CSAPQGGGLDTQYF
>TRBV7-2|TRBJ2-1
CASSYPHSGRGAGEQFF
>TRBV3-1|TRBJ1-2
CDRSRNYGYTF
>TRBV12-3/TRBV12-4|TRBJ2-1
CASSPDFSYNEQFF
>TRBV2|TRBJ1-1
CASRGGPEAFF
>TRBV28|TRBJ2-7
CASSLNRVGVAVRDEQYF
>TRBV5-1|TRBJ1-1
CASSQGQSHTEAFF
>TRBV19|TRBJ1-5
CASSITKGQGANQPQHF
>TRBV20-1|TRBJ2-7
CSARSGTGGSYEQYF
>TRBV19|TRBJ2-7
CASSLRDREYEQYF
>TRBV19|TRBJ2-5
CASSISGGSGETQYF
>TRBV4-2|TRBJ2-7
CASSQPPGWGSYEQYF
>TRBV25-1|TRBJ2-2
CASSEAGQGPTGELFF
>TRBV28|TRBJ2-1
CASSVPGLRYNEQFF
>TRBV6-2/TRBV6-3|TRBJ2-1
CASRDGLAVYNEQFF
>TRBV2|TRBJ1-5
CASNPSYSNQPQHF
>TRBV7-9|TRBJ2-3
CASRGPRGTDTQYF
>TRBV7-6|TRBJ2-1
CASSLGLLAGGSNEQFF
>TRBV2|TRBJ1-5
CASSLTGRGSNQPQHF
>TRBV9|TRBJ2-1
CASSVGTSGAYNEQFF
>TRBV6-1|TRBJ1-4
CASSVTRWSNEKLFF
>TRBV19|TRBJ1-1
CASSFTAGGYTEAFF
>TRBV9|TRBJ2-2
CASSVTGAGGHTGELFF
>TRBV19|TRBJ2-1
CASSPAGDGEQFF
>TRBV2|TRBJ1-1
CASPTGKGTEAFF
>TRBV6-2/TRBV6-3|TRBJ1-1
CAISLGQNTEAFF
>TRBV5-1|TRBJ1-2
CASRKLQGEGYGYTF
>TRBV7-2|TRBJ1-1
CASSLETGITEAFF
>TRBV28|TRBJ1-6
CASNPSTEPNSPLHF
>TRBV9|TRBJ1-2
CASSVGGNYGYTF
>TRBV6-4|TRBJ2-3
CASSDLGVDTQYF
>TRBV6-1|TRBJ2-4
CASSEALAGAKNIQYF
>TRBV5-1|TRBJ2-1
CASSWQGQYNEQFF
>TRBV11-3|TRBJ2-3
CASSTRTGGTSDTQYF
>TRBV28|TRBJ2-7
CASSLLQDLQYF
>TRBV5-1|TRBJ1-1
CASSSTQPTEAFF
>TRBV10-3|TRBJ1-2
CAISEEGQFGGYTF
>TRBV13|TRBJ1-6
CASSFAAGRSPLHF
>TRBV12-3/TRBV12-4|TRBJ2-1
CASSLGAVSSYNEQFF
>TRBV28|TRBJ2-1
CASSLTGGSNEQFF
>TRBV5-1|TRBJ2-2
CASSLLSAGHENTGELFF